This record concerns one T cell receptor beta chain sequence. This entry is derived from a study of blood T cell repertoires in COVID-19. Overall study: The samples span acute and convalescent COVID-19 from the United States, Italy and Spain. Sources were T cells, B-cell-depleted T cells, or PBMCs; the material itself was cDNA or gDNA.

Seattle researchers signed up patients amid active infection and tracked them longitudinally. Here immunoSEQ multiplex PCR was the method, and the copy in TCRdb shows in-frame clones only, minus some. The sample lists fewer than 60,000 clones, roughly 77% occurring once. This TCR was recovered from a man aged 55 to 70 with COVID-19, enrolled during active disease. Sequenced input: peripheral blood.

The CDR3 sequence: CSASQGGEQYF. The CDR3 region has the DNA TGCAGTGCTAGCCAGGGTGGCGAGCAGTACTTC. The gene calls are TRBV20-1 and TRBJ2-7; TRBD1 is a possible D gene (5 bases). Germline CDR1 reads DFQATT; CDR2 reads SNEGSKA (reference sequence). This CDR3 comprises 11 residues. Between the trimmed V and J ends, which lost 3 bases and 6 bases, there was a span of 9 bases.